This T cell receptor beta chain was found in a study of blood T cell repertoires in COVID-19. Looking at the study overall: The study drew acute and convalescent COVID-19 samples from the United States, Italy and Spain.

Sequenced by immunoSEQ multiplex PCR; TCRdb stores in-frame clones only, minus some. The sample yields fewer than 300,000 clones, roughly 93% seen once. The germline CDR1 and CDR2 sequences are MNHEY and SVGAGI. CDR3 length equals 15 residues. V was clipped by 6 bases and J by 5 bases, with 19 bases between them. Participant ages covered about 18 to 89 years across about two dozen US areas. Cohort allocation depended upon clinical history that participants reported. The chain recombines TRBV6-5 with TRBJ1-1, with a tentative D call TRBD1 (5 bases). Sample: PBMCs or T cells enriched from blood (not recorded which). The clonotype originates from a woman in her 40s with acute COVID-19. CDR3 in amino acids: CASRRTGDEPTEAFF. CDR3 in DNA: TGTGCCAGCAGAAGGACGGGGGACGAACCGACTGAAGCTTTCTTT.